This is a list of T cell receptor beta chains from one sample in a study of shared clonotypes between healthy human individuals. Assay used: immunoSEQ multiplex PCR; TCRdb lists only in-frame clones, some missing. The sample records around 940,000 clones, approximately 80% being singletons. The material sequenced was memory CD4+ T cells sorted from blood. The receptors were gathered from a man between 18 and 35 years old in good health. Each CDR3 is given with its conserved first and last residue. A D gene is named only where the DNA matches it firmly. Size is omitted from some rows. Given values are once, few, many or a class for expanded clones.

D gene: NA
J gene: TRBJ2-1
clone size: NA
V gene: TRBV29-1
CDR3 protein: CSVFRDRNEQFF
CDR3 DNA: TGCAGCGTTTTTCGGGACCGAAATGAGCAGTTCTTC

D gene: TRBD1
J gene: TRBJ1-2
clone size: NA
V gene: TRBV6-6
CDR3 protein: CASSEQGAANYGYTF
CDR3 DNA: TGTGCCAGCAGCGAACAGGGGGCAGCTAACTATGGCTACACCTTC

D gene: NA
J gene: TRBJ1-4
clone size: NA
V gene: TRBV19
CDR3 protein: CASSIREGKEKLFF
CDR3 DNA: TGTGCCAGTAGTATTCGGGAGGGTAAGGAAAAACTGTTTTTT

D gene: TRBD1
J gene: TRBJ2-7
clone size: NA
V gene: TRBV11-3
CDR3 protein: CASSADRVDEQYF
CDR3 DNA: TGTGCCAGCAGCGCCGACAGGGTGGACGAGCAGTACTTC

D gene: NA
J gene: TRBJ2-1
clone size: NA
V gene: TRBV19
CDR3 protein: CASSIGRGSYNEQFF
CDR3 DNA: TGTGCCAGTAGTATAGGAAGGGGCTCCTACAATGAGCAGTTCTTC

D gene: NA
J gene: TRBJ2-4
clone size: few
V gene: TRBV6-5
CDR3 protein: CASREGAHGDIQYF
CDR3 DNA: TGTGCCAGCAGGGAGGGGGCCCACGGGGACATTCAGTACTTC

D gene: NA
J gene: TRBJ1-1
clone size: once
V gene: TRBV5-1
CDR3 protein: CASGSVRGDTEAFF
CDR3 DNA: TGCGCCAGCGGATCCGTCCGGGGTGACACTGAAGCTTTCTTT

D gene: NA
J gene: TRBJ1-1
clone size: NA
V gene: TRBV4-3
CDR3 protein: CASSQDPRTVEAFF
CDR3 DNA: TGCGCCAGCAGCCAAGATCCCCGGACAGTTGAAGCTTTCTTT

D gene: NA
J gene: TRBJ2-7
clone size: once
V gene: TRBV29-1
CDR3 protein: CSVEVRDRYEQYF
CDR3 DNA: TGCAGCGTTGAAGTCAGGGATAGATACGAGCAGTACTTC

D gene: TRBD1
J gene: TRBJ1-3
clone size: few
V gene: TRBV5-1
CDR3 protein: CASSDRDRSRNTIYF
CDR3 DNA: TGCGCCAGCAGCGATAGGGACAGGTCGAGAAACACCATATATTTT

D gene: NA
J gene: TRBJ2-7
clone size: NA
V gene: TRBV6-6
CDR3 protein: CASNNRGGEQYF
CDR3 DNA: TGTGCCAGCAACAACCGGGGTGGCGAGCAGTACTTC

D gene: NA
J gene: TRBJ2-4
clone size: NA
V gene: TRBV5-1
CDR3 protein: CASSLGRGEKNIQYF
CDR3 DNA: TGCGCCAGCAGCTTGGGGAGGGGCGAGAAAAACATTCAGTACTTC

D gene: NA
J gene: TRBJ2-7
clone size: NA
V gene: TRBV28
CDR3 protein: CASSLWLSKEQYF
CDR3 DNA: TGTGCCAGCAGTTTATGGCTCTCAAAGGAGCAGTACTTC

D gene: NA
J gene: TRBJ2-5
clone size: NA
V gene: TRBV19
CDR3 protein: CASSTWTAQETQYF
CDR3 DNA: TGTGCCAGTAGTACCTGGACAGCTCAAGAGACCCAGTACTTC

D gene: TRBD1
J gene: TRBJ2-2
clone size: few
V gene: TRBV5-4
CDR3 protein: CASRTGGASTGELFF
CDR3 DNA: TGTGCCAGCAGGACAGGGGGCGCTTCCACCGGGGAGCTGTTTTTT

D gene: TRBD1
J gene: TRBJ2-2
clone size: NA
V gene: TRBV7-6
CDR3 protein: CASSSGTGDNTGELFF
CDR3 DNA: TGTGCCAGCAGCTCTGGGACAGGTGACAACACCGGGGAGCTGTTTTTT

D gene: TRBD2
J gene: TRBJ2-5
clone size: NA
V gene: TRBV2
CDR3 protein: CASKGTAGFQETQYF
CDR3 DNA: TGTGCCAGCAAAGGAACAGCGGGATTCCAAGAGACCCAGTACTTC

D gene: NA
J gene: TRBJ2-1
clone size: NA
V gene: TRBV9
CDR3 protein: CASSVYSGAYNEQFF
CDR3 DNA: TGTGCCAGCAGCGTATATAGCGGAGCCTACAATGAGCAGTTCTTC

D gene: TRBD1
J gene: TRBJ1-1
clone size: NA
V gene: TRBV29-1
CDR3 protein: CSVDKGGQGSQAFF
CDR3 DNA: TGCAGCGTTGACAAAGGGGGACAGGGGAGTCAAGCTTTCTTT

D gene: NA
J gene: TRBJ2-1
clone size: NA
V gene: TRBV7-3
CDR3 protein: CASSSQIAGGAEQFF
CDR3 DNA: TGTGCCAGCAGCTCTCAAATTGCCGGGGGAGCTGAGCAGTTCTTC

D gene: TRBD1
J gene: TRBJ2-1
clone size: NA
V gene: TRBV2
CDR3 protein: CASISRVQGAMDEQFF
CDR3 DNA: TGTGCCAGCATATCCCGGGTTCAGGGGGCGATGGATGAGCAGTTCTTC

D gene: TRBD1
J gene: TRBJ1-2
clone size: NA
V gene: TRBV5-4
CDR3 protein: CASSLPSGQGGFDGYTF
CDR3 DNA: TGTGCCAGCAGCTTGCCCTCAGGACAGGGAGGATTTGATGGCTACACCTTC

D gene: TRBD1
J gene: TRBJ1-1
clone size: NA
V gene: TRBV19
CDR3 protein: CASSIPQGGNTEAFF
CDR3 DNA: TGTGCCAGTAGTATCCCCCAGGGGGGTAACACTGAAGCTTTCTTT

D gene: TRBD1
J gene: TRBJ1-5
clone size: NA
V gene: TRBV6-1
CDR3 protein: CASSDEAGGWKPQHF
CDR3 DNA: TGTGCCAGCAGTGATGAGGCAGGGGGCTGGAAGCCCCAGCATTTT

D gene: TRBD1
J gene: TRBJ1-2
clone size: NA
V gene: TRBV28
CDR3 protein: CASSETGVLGGYTF
CDR3 DNA: TGTGCCAGCAGTGAGACAGGGGTGCTTGGAGGCTACACCTTC

D gene: TRBD1
J gene: TRBJ2-1
clone size: NA
V gene: TRBV30
CDR3 protein: CAWRTGTEHNEQFF
CDR3 DNA: TGTGCCTGGAGGACCGGGACAGAACACAATGAGCAGTTCTTC

D gene: TRBD1
J gene: TRBJ1-1
clone size: once
V gene: TRBV7-9
CDR3 protein: CASSSDRENTEAFF
CDR3 DNA: TGTGCCAGCAGCTCCGACAGGGAAAACACTGAAGCTTTCTTT

D gene: NA
J gene: TRBJ1-1
clone size: NA
V gene: TRBV7-9
CDR3 protein: CASSLYQGTVNTEAFF
CDR3 DNA: TGTGCCAGCAGCTTATATCAGGGGACGGTGAACACTGAAGCTTTCTTT

D gene: NA
J gene: TRBJ2-5
clone size: NA
V gene: TRBV9
CDR3 protein: CASSRDGVGGYETQYF
CDR3 DNA: TGTGCCAGCAGTCGAGACGGGGTCGGGGGCTACGAGACCCAGTACTTC

D gene: NA
J gene: TRBJ1-1
clone size: NA
V gene: TRBV7-2
CDR3 protein: CASSLDFSEAFF
CDR3 DNA: TGTGCCAGCAGCTTAGATTTTTCTGAAGCTTTCTTT

D gene: TRBD1
J gene: TRBJ2-2
clone size: NA
V gene: TRBV5-4
CDR3 protein: CASSSTGGKWTGELFF
CDR3 DNA: TGTGCCAGCAGTTCGACAGGGGGCAAGTGGACCGGGGAGCTGTTTTTT

D gene: TRBD2
J gene: TRBJ2-1
clone size: NA
V gene: TRBV5-1
CDR3 protein: CASSPGVAGGVEQFF
CDR3 DNA: TGCGCCAGCAGCCCTGGGGTAGCGGGGGGCGTTGAGCAGTTCTTC

D gene: TRBD2
J gene: TRBJ2-1
clone size: NA
V gene: TRBV11-3
CDR3 protein: CASSAGGSLEEQFF
CDR3 DNA: TGTGCCAGCAGCGCGGGCGGGAGCCTCGAGGAGCAGTTCTTC